Given below is one TCR beta chain in context. This clone has just a few counts. What antigen it recognizes has not been identified. No base quality information exists; no much larger clone differs at one position. This sample was included in a study of TIL therapy for anti-PD-1-resistant metastatic lung cancer (dated by TCRdb to about 2021). About the study as a whole: Enrolled patients had a median age of around 51 years (range 38-75) and a median tumor PD-L1 proportion score of 6% to 6.5%. The cohort was composed predominantly of lung adenocarcinoma, with a few EGFR-mutant and two ALK-rearranged tumors included, and half of patients were identified as current or former smokers. Across the cohort, whole-exome sequencing showed a median non-synonymous tumor mutation burden of approximately 1.5 mutations per megabase. Tumor and peripheral blood T cell receptor beta sequencing was used to track clonotypes across tumor, expanded TIL product and serial blood samples.

Trimming takes 4 bases off V and 3 bases off J; junction bases not matched to a gene: 4. The germline V gene yields SNHLY for CDR1 and FYNNEI for CDR2. The CDR3 holds 15 amino acids from the cysteine to the phenylalanine. Only CDR3 DNA is held: 45 bases, read in frame from base 1. Per the publication, the time point label means: pre-treatment sample, taken before nivolumab and TIL therapy. The baseline tumor samples were excised metastases, mostly pleural nodules or supraclavicular lymph nodes, taken from the same resection that was used to grow TIL. Before any PD-1/PD-L1 blockade was given, tumors were harvested, nivolumab was then administered, and patients who progressed went on to receive lymphodepletion, an infusion of expanded TIL, and IL-2. A phase I trial run at two centers enrolled adults with stage 4 NSCLC between October 2017 and early 2020. The samples were obtained from a phase I trial that was single-arm and open-label and tested tumor-infiltrating lymphocyte therapy combined with nivolumab in advanced non-small cell lung cancer. Parts of each resected tumor were snap-frozen in liquid nitrogen and kept at -80 degrees C. Tumor regions of interest were chosen on H&E sections by laser-capture macrodissection, pulverized into about 15 mg aliquots, and extracted with Qiagen Allprep kits.

Using bias-controlled multiplex PCR with the immunoSEQ v3 hsTCRB kit, the TCR beta CDR3 regions were amplified from genomic DNA. TCR libraries were sequenced on an Illumina NextSeq 500 to about 1.8 million read pairs for survey level or roughly 5-6.5 million for deep level. In the authors' own workflow: V, D and J genes were assigned, non-productive sequences were removed, and clonality was reported by immunoSEQ Analyzer software. Repertoires were compared using productive Simpson clonality and Morisita overlap index of productive TRB rearrangements between infused TIL and blood. TCRdb's version of the immuneACCESS table is confined to in-frame rearrangements and falls short of the full clone set. An unresolved V gene accounts for under half of the shortfall where checked; the remainder is of unknown origin. V and J calls and clone size are those listed in that table; D and trimming were worked out from the DNA. This sample comprises approximately 97,000 clones, 50% to 70% of them detected only once. Approximately 11% of the sample is in the top ten clones.

Paper-wide results and their limitations: Compared with baseline intratumoral T cells, expanded TIL cultures were more clonal and less diverse (median clonality 6% vs 31%, p < 0.0001). TIL culture showed high clonal turnover, with many enriched product clones undetected in the baseline tumor, suggesting clonal contraction rather than faithful expansion. Generalizability was limited because the cohort was highly selected, with more treatment-naive, never-smoker and oncogene-addicted patients included than is typical. The study protocol defined all tumor marker inferences as exploratory.

The V gene is TRBV2 and the J gene is TRBJ1-5, and TRBD1 aligns with 9 junction nucleotides. This TCR came from a person between 25 and 79 years old with non-small cell lung cancer. The sample in question was tumor tissue, obtained at baseline. For the CDR3, the sequence is CASSVGQGPNQPQHF. The nucleotide sequence reads as follows: TGTGCCAGCAGTGTGGGACAGGGCCCCAATCAGCCCCAGCATTTT.